This TCR beta chain was found in a study of shared clonotypes between healthy human individuals. Sequenced by immunoSEQ multiplex PCR; TCRdb stores in-frame clones only, minus some. The sample has a few million clones, approximately 92% seen once; the top ten hold 1.5% to 2%. CD45RO-negative CD8 cells positively selected for CCR7 made up the naive population, which excluded terminally differentiated effector memory CD45RA+ cells. Germline CDR1 SGHRS, CDR2 YFSETQ. The CDR3 has 14 residues. V lost 6 bases and J lost 2, with 13 bases in between. The clonotype was recovered from a man in his late teens or twenties in good health. Some clones in this sample may be carry-over from other donors' samples. The chain couples TRBV5-1 to TRBJ2-3; D possibly corresponds to TRBD2 (5 bases). Sequencing was carried out using naive CD8+ T cells from PBMCs. CDR3 in DNA: TGCGCCAGCAACGAGGGTCTTAACACAGATACGCAGTATTTT. Protein product: CASNEGLNTDTQYF.